These 10 T cell receptor beta chains were all obtained from the same sample, sequenced in a study of T cells expressing NK-cell markers. TCRdb reprocessed the 5' RACE reads and stores each CDR3 protein as one record, lacking DNA. The listing contains a few hundred thousand distinct CDR3 sequences. The sample was blood T cells: a sorted CD56 or NKG2C T cell subset, CD4+ or CD8+ T cells, or bulk PBMC T cells (not recorded which). All receptors derive from a man aged 18 to 70 in good health.

The rearrangement uses TRBV7-9 and TRBJ1-3. The CDR3 spans 15 residues. The germline gives CDR1 SEHNR, CDR2 FQNEAQ (reference sequence). The CDR3: CASRTKDVTGNTIYF.

The V gene is TRBV6-5, the J gene TRBJ1-1. Per germline, CDR1 MNHEY and CDR2 SVGAGI. The CDR3 length is 16 residues. The CDR3 reads CASSSRGRASNTEAFF.

This chain joins TRBV28 and TRBJ2-3. Germline-derived CDR1 and CDR2 are MDHEN and SYDVKM. This CDR3 is built from 12 residues. The CDR3 protein is CASSLIADTQYF.

The chain is built from TRBV5-1 and TRBJ1-6; the D gene TCRdb calls, TRBD1, cannot be checked with no DNA. The CDR3 is 14 residues long. Germline V lookup: CDR1 SGHRS, CDR2 YFSETQ. CDR3 in amino acids: CASQGASYNSPLHF. The whole variable domain, remainder taken from reference TRBV5-1 and TRBJ1-6, is KAGVTQTPRYLIKTRGQQVTLSCSPISGHRSVSWYQQTPGQGLQFLFEYFSETQRNKGNFPGRFSGRQFSNSRSEMNVSTLELGDSALYLCASQGASYNSPLHFGNGTRLTVT.

The rearrangement joins TRBV11-2 to TRBJ1-3; TCRdb selects TRBD1, and the lack of DNA leaves this call unchecked. The CDR3 loop spans 18 amino acids. The V gene's germline CDR1 is SGHAT and CDR2 FQNNGV. The CDR3 sequence is CASSRSSTVGSSGNTIYF.

The chain is built from TRBV5-1 and TRBJ2-4. Per germline, CDR1 SGHRS and CDR2 YFSETQ. The CDR3 runs 13 residues. This CDR3 reads CASSLDALNIQYF.

The V call is TRBV20-1, the J call TRBJ2-5; TCRdb outputs TRBD1, but without DNA this stays unchecked. Germline CDR1 and CDR2: DFQATT and SNEGSKA (reference sequence). The CDR3 has 14 amino acids. CDR3 in amino acids: CSARDEWGKETQYF.

The chain has TRBV6-6 and TRBJ2-7; absent DNA, TCRdb's TRBD1 call cannot be checked. The CDR3 is made up of 12 amino acids. CDR1 and CDR2 (germline): MNHNY, SVGAGI (reference sequence). This chain's CDR3 is CASTAGGYEQYF.

This chain uses TRBV5-6 with TRBJ2-1; TCRdb lists TRBD1, though no DNA is available to test this call. The CDR3 sequence is 14 residues long. Per germline, CDR1 SGHDT and CDR2 YYEEEE. The CDR3: CASSYRTGPNEQFF.

The rearrangement uses TRBV6-5 and TRBJ1-1; TCRdb proposes TRBD1, but this gene call is untestable without DNA. The germline CDR1 and CDR2 sequences are MNHEY and SVGAGI. There are 13 residues in the CDR3. CDR3 sequence reads: CASRLQGNTEAFF.